A selection of T cell receptor beta chains follows, all from one sample in a study of OX40 agonist ivuxolimab in advanced cancers. Only in-frame clones appear in the TCRdb table, and some are missing; sequencing was by immunoSEQ multiplex PCR. The table shows approximately 130,000 clones, with about 93% occurring only once. This specimen consisted of CD4+ or CD8+ T cells sorted from blood, obtained in a trial of the OX40 agonist ivuxolimab. These receptors were taken from an adult with an advanced solid tumor such as melanoma, head and neck, liver or kidney cancer. The CDR3 runs from the conserved cysteine through the conserved F or W. Fields, in order: CDR3 length, clone size, D gene, J gene, V gene, CDR3 DNA, CDR3 protein. A D gene is named only where the DNA matches it firmly. Clone size, where shown, is once, few, many, or a class for clones that have expanded.

13 many NA TRBJ1-5 TRBV6-1 TGTGCCAGCGGGCGGGGGAGCAATCAGCCCCAGCATTTT CASGRGSNQPQHF
15 NA TRBD2 TRBJ2-7 TRBV4-3 TGCGCCAGCAGCCAAGAAATGGGGCGCGGGGGCGAGCAGTACTTC CASSQEMGRGGEQYF
14 once NA TRBJ1-1 TRBV2 TGTGCCAGCACCCGAGCCGGAGGGGTCACTGAAGCTTTCTTT CASTRAGGVTEAFF
13 NA NA TRBJ1-1 TRBV19 TGTGCCAGTAGCCCGACAGGGAACACTGAAGCTTTCTTT CASSPTGNTEAFF
15 NA TRBD1 TRBJ1-4 TRBV19 TGTGCCAGTAGTCTGGACAGGACTTATAATGAAAAACTGTTTTTT CASSLDRTYNEKLFF
14 NA NA TRBJ1-1 TRBV11-3 TGTGCCAGCAGCTTAGATGGGGGAAGCACTGAAGCTTTCTTT CASSLDGGSTEAFF
12 NA NA TRBJ1-1 TRBV5-1 TGCGCCAGCAGCTTGGAGGGGACTGAAGCTTTCTTT CASSLEGTEAFF
14 NA NA TRBJ1-1 TRBV6-5 TGTGCCAGCACCCAGGCCGGGACACATCCTGAAGCTTTCTTT CASTQAGTHPEAFF
14 NA NA TRBJ1-2 TRBV5-1 TGCGCCAGCAGCTTGCGTCGAACCGTAGGGGGCTACACCTTC CASSLRRTVGGYTF
15 NA TRBD2 TRBJ2-2 TRBV9 TGTGCCAGCAGCGTAGGACTAGCGCTCACCGGGGAGCTGTTTTTT CASSVGLALTGELFF
14 NA TRBD1 TRBJ1-2 TRBV7-2 TGTGCCAGCAGCTTGGACAGGGGTAACTATGGCTACACCTTC CASSLDRGNYGYTF
18 NA TRBD2 TRBJ2-3 TRBV19 TGTGCCAGTAGTATCCCCCCGGGACTAGCGGAGCTCACAGATACGCAGTATTTT CASSIPPGLAELTDTQYF
14 NA NA TRBJ1-2 TRBV7-6 TGTGCCAGCAGCTTATCGCCGGATAACTATGGCTACACCTTC CASSLSPDNYGYTF
14 NA NA TRBJ1-1 TRBV6-5 TGTGCCAGCAGTTACTCGCCAGGGGTAACTGAAGCTTTCTTT CASSYSPGVTEAFF
16 NA TRBD2 TRBJ2-1 TRBV28 TGTGCCAGCAGTCCCCCGACTAGCGGGGGGGCTTATGAGCAGTTCTTC CASSPPTSGGAYEQFF
14 NA NA TRBJ1-1 TRBV28 TGTGCCAGCACCCTAGGTGGGATTAACACTGAAGCTTTCTTT CASTLGGINTEAFF
16 NA NA TRBJ1-1 TRBV7-6 TGTGCCAGCAGCTCGGACAGCACCGGCCGGGGCACTGAAGCTTTCTTT CASSSDSTGRGTEAFF
17 NA NA TRBJ1-1 TRBV7-9 TGTGCCAGCAGCTTAGGGAATATCAGGGGTTTTAACACTGAAGCTTTCTTT CASSLGNIRGFNTEAFF
15 NA TRBD1 TRBJ1-6 TRBV7-2 TGTGCCAGCAGTCCTAGGGGACAGGGACATTCACCCCTCCACTTT CASSPRGQGHSPLHF
16 NA TRBD2 TRBJ2-2 TRBV4-3 TGCGCCAGCAGCCAACTACTAGCGGTTAACACCGGGGAGCTGTTTTTT CASSQLLAVNTGELFF
14 NA TRBD1 TRBJ2-7 TRBV6-5 TGTGCCAGCAGTAGGCCGGGACAGACCTACGAGCAGTACTTC CASSRPGQTYEQYF
13 NA NA TRBJ1-1 TRBV5-1 TGCGCCAGCAGCTCGACAGCGAACACTGAAGCTTTCTTT CASSSTANTEAFF
15 NA TRBD1 TRBJ1-2 TRBV4-1 TGCGCCAGCACGCGAGGACAGGCAAGGGGCTATGGCTACACCTTC CASTRGQARGYGYTF
19 NA TRBD2 TRBJ2-5 TRBV7-9 TGTGCCAGCAGCTTATCAGGGTCGAGTAGCGGGAATGCTGGAGAGACCCAGTACTTC CASSLSGSSSGNAGETQYF
15 NA TRBD1 TRBJ2-3 TRBV27 TGTGCCAGCAGTGGCTGGACAGGGGCTACAGATACGCAGTATTTT CASSGWTGATDTQYF
17 NA TRBD2 TRBJ2-2 TRBV9 TGTGCCAGCAGCGTAGGATCGGGACTAGCGAACACCGGGGAGCTGTTTTTT CASSVGSGLANTGELFF
13 NA NA TRBJ1-5 TRBV29-1 TGCAGCGTTAGAGGGGACGGCAATCAGCCCCAGCATTTT CSVRGDGNQPQHF
14 NA NA TRBJ1-5 TRBV28 TGTGCCAGCAGTTTGGGGGGGAGCAATCAGCCCCAGCATTTT CASSLGGSNQPQHF
16 NA NA TRBJ1-3 TRBV5-1 TGCGCCAGCAGCTTGGACAGGGCGAGCTCTGGAAACACCATATATTTT CASSLDRASSGNTIYF
16 NA TRBD1 TRBJ2-6 TRBV11-3 TGTGCCAGCAGCTTAGGGACAGGGCATGGGGCCAACGTCCTGACTTTC CASSLGTGHGANVLTF
13 NA NA TRBJ2-2 TRBV4-3 TGCGCCAGCAGCCTTCAGACTGGCGGGGAGCTGTTTTTT CASSLQTGGELFF
19 NA TRBD1 TRBJ1-1 TRBV4-3 TGCGCCAGCAGCCAAGACCGGGGCGCGAAACAGGGGGCGTATACTGAAGCTTTCTTT CASSQDRGAKQGAYTEAFF
14 NA TRBD2 TRBJ2-7 TRBV30 TGTGCCTACTCACGGGGCGGGAGCCCCTACGAGCAGTACTTC CAYSRGGSPYEQYF
15 NA NA TRBJ2-5 TRBV5-1 TGCGCCAGCAGCTTGGGAACGGACATACAAGAGACCCAGTACTTC CASSLGTDIQETQYF
15 NA NA TRBJ1-1 TRBV27 TGTGCCAGCAGTTCGAGCCGCAGTGGTTTTCCTGAAGCTTTCTTT CASSSSRSGFPEAFF
15 NA NA TRBJ1-4 TRBV7-2 TGTGCCAGCAGCCCCCGGGGCTCACCGGTGGAGAAACTGTTTTTT CASSPRGSPVEKLFF
13 NA NA TRBJ1-1 TRBV2 TGTGCCAGCAGTGAGTATATGAACACTGAAGCTTTCTTT CASSEYMNTEAFF
15 NA TRBD1 TRBJ1-4 TRBV28 TGTGCCAGCAGGCAACAGGGGGCCCGGGCTGAAAAACTGTTTTTT CASRQQGARAEKLFF
12 NA NA TRBJ2-3 TRBV7-3 TGTGCCAGCAGCACCCGTACAGATACGCAGTATTTT CASSTRTDTQYF